This entry is about one T cell receptor beta chain. Its antigen remains unidentified. The data were taken from a study of PD-L1 blockade in urothelial cancer. Whole-study findings and limits: It was durable-benefit patients whose tumor-associated blood clones expanded more at 3 weeks.

Germline values: CDR1 SGHRS, CDR2 YFSETQ. The CDR3 runs to 14 residues. Trimming cost V 4 bases and J 2 bases; bases outside gene matches: 3. Using immunoSEQ multiplex PCR, the repertoire was profiled, and TCRdb retains in-frame clones only, with some absent. This table holds about 110,000 clones, around 90% found once. Time point defined: peripheral blood 6 weeks after treatment start. V and J are TRBV5-1 and TRBJ1-5; 7 bases map to TRBD1. Sequencing used PBMCs, obtained around atezolizumab (anti-PD-L1) treatment. This sequence originates from a man in his 60s with urothelial cancer. CDR3 loop: CASSPDRGNQPQHF. The CDR3 DNA reads as TGCGCCAGCAGCCCAGACAGGGGCAATCAGCCCCAGCATTTT.